These 18 T cell receptor beta chains were sequenced from one sample in a study of read filtering for tumor transcriptome and immune sequencing. This library used roughly 400 ng RNA and molecular barcoded adaptors spanning alpha/delta and beta/gamma chains. TCRdb re-called the reads with MiXCR, one entry per CDR3 protein. The sample holds 15,000 to 20,000 distinct CDR3 sequences, approximately 20% seen once. Material: a population of CD138-negative cells sorted from bone marrow. Source of these receptors: a donor aged 40 or over with multiple myeloma.

Many counts were recorded for this clonotype. This sequence joins TRBV28 and TRBJ2-3, with 11 bases identical to TRBD2. The V gene's germline CDR1 is MDHEN and CDR2 SYDVKM. V was clipped by 4 bases and J by 5 bases; unmatched bases: 14. This CDR3 has 18 residues. The CDR3 sequence: CASSSHSGRAGFVDTQYF. Written as DNA, the CDR3 is TGTGCCAGCAGTTCCCATAGCGGGAGGGCCGGGTTTGTAGATACGCAGTATTTT.

The chain uses TRBV29-1 and TRBJ1-1; D not certain. Between the trimmed V and J ends, which lost 4 bases and 3 bases, there was a span of 12 bases. This CDR3 comprises 13 residues. Germline V gene data show CDR1 as SQVTM and CDR2 as ANQGSEA. CDR3 in amino acids: CSVAGRTYTEAFF. CDR3 DNA sequence: TGCAGCGTTGCTGGCAGGACCTACACTGAAGCTTTCTTT.

The sample holds many counts of this clonotype. The chain links TRBV4-1 to TRBJ2-1, with 10 bases fitting TRBD2. The ends lost 4 bases at V and 10 bases at J; junction bases unmatched: 13. The CDR3 length is 16 residues. Germline V gene data show CDR1 as MGHRA and CDR2 as YSYEKL. This chain's CDR3 is CASSLPSTSGFQEQFF. CDR3 coding DNA: TGCGCCAGCAGCCTTCCCTCGACTAGCGGGTTTCAGGAGCAGTTCTTC.

Turning to this clonotype: A much larger clone differs from this one at a single base, so this may be a read error. V usage is TRBV4-3 and J usage is TRBJ2-7, with TRBD2 as a possible D gene (6 bases). V lost 0 bases to trimming and J lost 2 bases, with 14 bases between them. The germline V gene has CDR1 LGHNA and CDR2 YSLEER. The CDR3 extends over 16 amino acids. CDR3 in amino acids: CASSQDMASVTYEQYF. The CDR3 nucleotides read TGCGCCAGCAGCCAAGATATGGCTAGCGTAACCTACGAGCAGTACTTC.

A note on this clonotype: The germline gene is not matched at one end of the junction; a read error may be the cause. CDR3 loop: CASSLYHQSADAQYF. CDR3 in DNA: TGTGCCAGCAGCCTCTACCACCAATCGGCAGATGCGCAGTATTTT. The chain couples TRBV7-8 to TRBJ2-3; no clear D. The germline gives CDR1 SGHVS, CDR2 FQNEAQ. The CDR3 runs to 15 residues. Combining the CDR3 with reference TRBV7-8 and TRBJ2-3 gives the whole variable domain GAGVSQSPRYKVAKRGQDVALRCDPISGHVSLFWYQQALGQGPEFLTYFQNEAQLDKSGLPSDRFFAERPEGSVSTLKIQRTQQEDSAVYLCASSLYHQSADAQYFGPGTRLTVL.

The V gene is TRBV11-2, the J gene TRBJ2-1; TRBD2 agrees at 12 bases. V lost 2 bases and J lost 0; bases outside the gene matches: 5. Germline assignment: CDR1 SGHAT and CDR2 FQNNGV. The length of the CDR3 is 18 residues. Here the CDR3 reads CASSLLAGGYSSYNEQFF. The DNA for the CDR3 is TGTGCCAGCAGCTTACTAGCGGGGGGGTATAGCTCCTACAATGAGCAGTTCTTC.

This clonotype was counted ten times or more. The chain links TRBV28 to TRBJ2-1; 9 positions match TRBD1. CDR1 MDHEN and CDR2 SYDVKM come from the germline V gene. The CDR3 totals 15 residues. J was trimmed by 7 bases and V by 4 bases; bases with no gene match: 8. CDR3 sequence: CASSSYRGLANEQFF. CDR3 coding DNA: TGTGCCAGCAGTTCCTACAGGGGGCTGGCTAATGAGCAGTTCTTC.

This clonotype was detected a few times. J is TRBJ1-3 and V is TRBV3-1; no firm D call. Trimming cost V 3 bases and J 7 bases, with 13 bases left between them. Germline V lookup: CDR1 LGHDT, CDR2 YNNKEL (reference sequence). The CDR3 runs to 14 residues. DNA for the CDR3: TGTGCCAGCAGCCAGAACGCGCCGAGGAACACCATATATTTT. Residues: CASSQNAPRNTIYF.

There are many counts of this clonotype. The chain couples TRBV3-1 to TRBJ2-7, with D perhaps TRBD2 (5 bases). Trimming pared 6 bases from V and 3 bases from J, leaving 15 bases between. CDR3 length equals 14 residues. The germline gives CDR1 LGHDT, CDR2 YNNKEL (reference sequence). The CDR3 coding sequence is TGTGCCAGCAGACTGGCCCCTAGCAGCTACGAGCAGTACTTC. Encoded protein: CASRLAPSSYEQYF.

This clonotype was seen many times. One end of the junction varies from germline; a read error may be responsible. The V gene is TRBV5-4, the J gene TRBJ2-1; D perhaps matches TRBD1 (6 bases). From germline, CDR1 is SGHNT and CDR2 YYREEE (reference sequence). The CDR3 sequence is 15 residues long. The CDR3: CASSKDRKVYNGQFF. Written as DNA, the CDR3 is TGTGCCAGCAGCAAAGACAGGAAAGTTTACAATGGGCAGTTCTTC. Based on the CDR3 plus reference TRBV5-4 and TRBJ2-1, the full variable domain is ETGVTQSPTHLIKTRGQQVTLRCSSQSGHNTVSWYQQALGQGPQFIFQYYREEENGRGNFPPRFSGLQFPNYSSELNVNALELDDSALYLCASSKDRKVYNGQFFGPGTRLTVL.

This clonotype was seen more than once but under ten times. The gene calls are TRBV7-2 and TRBJ2-2; D tentatively fits TRBD1 or TRBD2 (6 bases each). Germline V lookup: CDR1 SGHTA, CDR2 FQGNSA. V was trimmed by 5 bases and J by 4 bases, leaving 11 bases between them. The CDR3 has 14 residues. CDR3 sequence: CASSEGGRTGELFF. CDR3 bases: TGTGCCAGCAGCGAAGGGGGGCGCACCGGGGAGCTGTTTTTT.

By frequency in the sample, this clonotype is medium-sized. The CDR3 here is CASSLQSGTGVDEQYF. In nucleotides, the CDR3 is TGTGCCAGCAGCCTCCAATCCGGGACAGGGGTTGACGAGCAGTACTTC. This sequence joins TRBV11-2 and TRBJ2-7; TRBD1 agrees at 10 bases. The CDR3 covers 16 residues. CDR1 is SGHAT and CDR2 is FQNNGV in the germline V gene. Unmatched junction bases numbered 12, after V lost 5 bases and J lost 5 bases.

The chain recombines TRBV6-2 or TRBV6-3 with TRBJ2-3; 7 bases line up with TRBD2. Germline assignment: CDR1 MNHEY and CDR2 SVGEGT. The CDR3 is made up of 14 amino acids. J lost 4 bases, V lost 8 bases, and 9 bases had no gene match. Here the CDR3 reads CASRGRMEADTQYF. CDR3 in DNA: TGTGCCAGCCGCGGGAGAATGGAGGCAGATACGCAGTATTTT.

The chain links TRBV28 to TRBJ2-4; 10 nucleotides agree with TRBD2. V lost 10 bases, J lost 5 bases, and 5 bases stayed unmatched. This CDR3 comprises 13 residues. Germline CDR1 and CDR2: MDHEN and SYDVKM. CDR3 in amino acids: CATELAGQNIQYF. Written as DNA, the CDR3 is TGTGCCACCGAACTAGCGGGACAAAACATTCAGTACTTC.

The CDR3 region has the DNA TGTGCCAGCAGCCCCCGTGGGGACTTCTCTGGAAACACCATATATTTT. Translated, it gives CASSPRGDFSGNTIYF. The chain employs TRBV9 and TRBJ1-3, with D possibly being TRBD1 (5 bases). This CDR3 is 16 amino acids long. CDR1 and CDR2 (germline): SGDLS, YYNGEE. With 4 bases removed from V and 0 bases from J, the gap between germline ends came to 14 bases.

Relative to its sample, this clonotype is medium-sized (0.01 to 0.1%). The rearrangement uses TRBV29-1 and TRBJ2-1; 12 positions match TRBD2. Germline CDR1 SQVTM, CDR2 ANQGSEA. This CDR3 has 15 amino acids. J was trimmed by 3 bases and V by 5 bases; bases with no gene match: 5. The chain's CDR3 is CSVKLAGGSYNEQFF. The CDR3 nucleotides are TGCAGCGTTAAACTAGCGGGAGGAAGCTACAATGAGCAGTTCTTC.

There are a few counts of this clonotype. The chain has TRBV6-4 and TRBJ2-1; D is perhaps TRBD2 (5 bases). The germline V gene encodes CDR1 MRHNA and CDR2 SNTAGT. This CDR3 is built from 16 residues. Trimming left V 3 bases short and J 0 bases short, with 12 bases between. The CDR3 nucleotides read TGTGCCAGCAGTGAAATAGCGTACCCCTCCTACAATGAGCAGTTCTTC. It yields the protein CASSEIAYPSYNEQFF.

A word on this clonotype: The CDR3 end shows no conserved phenylalanine or tryptophan, and so a read error is likely. The V and J genes are TRBV20-1 and TRBJ2-2; unclear D gene. This CDR3 contains 12 residues. Germline V lookup: CDR1 DFQATT, CDR2 SNEGSKA (reference sequence). The V and J ends lost 5 bases and 2 bases respectively, with 6 bases between them. The CDR3 loop is CSAEKNTGELFS. CDR3 DNA: TGCAGTGCTGAGAAAAACACCGGGGAGCTGTTTTCT.